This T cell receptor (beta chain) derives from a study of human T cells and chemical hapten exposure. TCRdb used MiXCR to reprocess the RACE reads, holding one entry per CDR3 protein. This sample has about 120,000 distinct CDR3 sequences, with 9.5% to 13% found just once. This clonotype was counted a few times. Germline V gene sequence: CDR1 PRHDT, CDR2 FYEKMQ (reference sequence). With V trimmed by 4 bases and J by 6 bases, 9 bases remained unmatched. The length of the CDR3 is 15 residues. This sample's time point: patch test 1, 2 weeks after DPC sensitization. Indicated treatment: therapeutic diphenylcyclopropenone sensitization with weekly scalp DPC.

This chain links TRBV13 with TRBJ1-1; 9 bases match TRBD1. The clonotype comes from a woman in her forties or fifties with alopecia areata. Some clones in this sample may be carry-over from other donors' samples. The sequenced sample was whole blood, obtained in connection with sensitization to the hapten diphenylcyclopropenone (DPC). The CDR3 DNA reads TGTGCCAGCAGCTCCATCCGGACAGGGGTGCCTGAAGCTTTCTTT. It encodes CASSSIRTGVPEAFF.